The 26 T cell receptor beta chains below come from one sample, sequenced in a study of technical replicates of blood from several donors. Profiled with immunoSEQ multiplex PCR; TCRdb holds only in-frame clones, not every one. This sample has approximately 100,000 clones, with approximately 95% found just once. The specimen was T cells isolated from PBMCs. The receptors shown here come from a human donor in good health.

CDR3 region: CASRLDRSTDTQYF. The CDR3 bases are TGCGCCAGCAGACTTGACAGATCCACAGATACGCAGTATTTT. The V and J genes are TRBV5-1 and TRBJ2-3; tentative D call: TRBD1 (5 bases). The length of the CDR3 is 14 residues. Germline CDR1 SGHRS, CDR2 YFSETQ. V lost 5 bases and J lost 2, with 12 bases in between.

The V and J genes are TRBV7-9 and TRBJ2-7; 7 bases fit TRBD1. V gave up 5 bases and J gave up 6 bases; unmatched junction bases: 4. CDR3 length: 12 residues. Germline lookup yields CDR1 SEHNR and CDR2 FQNEAQ (reference sequence). The CDR3 region is CASSLGTVEQYF. CDR3 nucleotide sequence: TGTGCCAGCAGCCTCGGGACAGTCGAGCAGTACTTC.

This clone was detected a few times. The identical CDR3 is also encoded by other nucleotide sequences in the sample. The V call is TRBV5-1, the J call TRBJ1-1, with D maybe TRBD1 (5 bases). V was trimmed by 3 bases and J by 1 base, leaving 7 bases between them. Germline V lookup: CDR1 SGHRS, CDR2 YFSETQ. The CDR3 has 13 residues. This CDR3 reads CASSSGQNTEAFF. The DNA for the CDR3 is TGCGCCAGCAGCTCCGGACAGAACACTGAAGCTTTCTTT.

The V and J genes are TRBV7-3 and TRBJ2-7, with a possible D match to TRBD2 (6 bases). Per germline, CDR1 SGHTA and CDR2 FQGTGA. V lost 8 bases to trimming and J lost 2 bases, with 19 bases between them. The CDR3 has 15 amino acids. This CDR3 reads CASSWAGTGTYEQYF. For the CDR3, the DNA is TGTGCCAGCTCCTGGGCGGGAACAGGCACCTACGAGCAGTACTTC.

The genes are TRBV27 and TRBJ2-5; tentative D call: TRBD1 (6 bases). The V end was cut by 5 bases, the J end by 7 bases, with 17 bases between. The CDR3 has 14 amino acids. Germline V gene lookup returns CDR1 MNHEY and CDR2 SMNVEV (reference sequence). DNA of the CDR3: TGTGCCAGCAGTCCAGGGGTGGGTTTGGGGACCCAGTACTTC. Its protein product is CASSPGVGLGTQYF.

This chain uses TRBV28 with TRBJ1-1; D remains ambiguous. The length of the CDR3 is 15 residues. Germline V gives CDR1 MDHEN, CDR2 SYDVKM. The ends were cut back, 2 bases at V and 6 bases at J, with 16 bases in the middle. CDR3 DNA sequence: TGTGCCAGCAGTTTAGGAGGGCCTCGACTCGCTGAAGCTTTCTTT. This translates into CASSLGGPRLAEAFF.

V gene TRBV11-2 combines with J gene TRBJ2-3; D may be TRBD2 (6 bases). The CDR3 is made up of 16 amino acids. The germline gives CDR1 SGHAT, CDR2 FQNNGV. V was cut by 0 bases and J by 4 bases, with 14 bases left in between. Here the CDR3 DNA reads TGTGCCAGCAGCTTAGATTTTTGGAGGGGCCCAGATACGCAGTATTTT. Its translation is CASSLDFWRGPDTQYF.

The chain links TRBV7-9 to TRBJ1-1; a possible D gene is TRBD1 (6 bases). The CDR3 has 12 amino acids. Germline-derived CDR1 and CDR2 are SEHNR and FQNEAQ (reference sequence). Trimming stripped 10 bases from V and 2 bases from J, with 11 bases between. This CDR3 reads CATETGNTEAFF. The CDR3 region has the DNA TGTGCCACAGAGACAGGAAACACTGAAGCTTTCTTT.

This chain joins TRBV27 and TRBJ2-7, with 9 positions matching TRBD1. This CDR3 comprises 15 residues. Germline V gene sequence: CDR1 MNHEY, CDR2 SMNVEV (reference sequence). J gave up 2 bases and V 6 bases, and 8 bases lay outside the gene matches. This CDR3 is CASSFTGTGTYEQYF. The CDR3 region has the DNA TGTGCCAGCAGCTTCACCGGGACAGGGACCTACGAGCAGTACTTC.

J is TRBJ1-2 and V is TRBV5-6, with 9 bases matching TRBD1. The CDR3 sequence is 13 residues long. Germline V lookup: CDR1 SGHDT, CDR2 YYEEEE. V shed 0 bases, J shed 8 bases, and the junction held 2 bases outside the gene matches. CDR3 amino acids: CASSLDRGLGYTF. CDR3 sequence (DNA): TGTGCCAGCAGCTTGGACAGGGGGCTGGGCTACACCTTC.

The chain is built from TRBV5-1 and TRBJ2-1, with a weak D call TRBD1 (5 bases). The length of the CDR3 is 14 residues. V was trimmed by 0 bases and J by 4 bases, leaving 8 bases between them. The germline gives CDR1 SGHRS, CDR2 YFSETQ. CDR3 in DNA: TGCGCCAGCAGCTTGGGACAGCTTTACAATGAGCAGTTCTTC. As protein: CASSLGQLYNEQFF.

The chain uses TRBV5-1 and TRBJ1-1, with D unclear. Trimming removed 0 bases at V and 3 bases at J, with 12 bases between. Germline values: CDR1 SGHRS, CDR2 YFSETQ. CDR3 length: 15 residues. The CDR3 region is CASSLVGRSDTEAFF. For the CDR3, the DNA is TGCGCCAGCAGCTTGGTAGGGAGGTCTGACACTGAAGCTTTCTTT. Complete variable domain (other parts from reference TRBV5-1 and TRBJ1-1): KAGVTQTPRYLIKTRGQQVTLSCSPISGHRSVSWYQQTPGQGLQFLFEYFSETQRNKGNFPGRFSGRQFSNSRSEMNVSTLELGDSALYLCASSLVGRSDTEAFFGQGTRLTVV.

The chain combines TRBV5-1 with TRBJ2-7, with D possibly TRBD1 on 6 matching bases. Germline V lookup: CDR1 SGHRS, CDR2 YFSETQ. Trimming stripped 2 bases from V and 1 base from J, with 7 bases between. The CDR3 length is 13 residues. The DNA for the CDR3 is TGCGCCAGCAGCTTACAGGGTTCCTACGAGCAGTACTTC. Translating gives CASSLQGSYEQYF.

The chain links TRBV7-2 to TRBJ1-5; 7 bases agree with TRBD1. The CDR3 runs to 12 residues. Looked up from germline, CDR1 is SGHTA and CDR2 is FQGNSA. J was trimmed by 12 bases and V by 3 bases; bases with no gene match: 5. In DNA, the CDR3 is TGTGCCAGCAGCTTTTTCCAGGGGGGCCAGCATTTT. Residues: CASSFFQGGQHF.

The chain links TRBV28 to TRBJ2-2, with D possibly being TRBD1 (6 bases). V dropped 6 bases and J dropped 0 bases, with 8 bases sitting between them. Germline assignment: CDR1 MDHEN and CDR2 SYDVKM. There are 14 residues in the CDR3. CDR3 residues: CASRGDTNTGELFF. The CDR3 region has the DNA TGTGCCAGCAGGGGGGACACGAACACCGGGGAGCTGTTTTTT.

The chain uses TRBV29-1 and TRBJ2-7, with 7 bases fitting TRBD1. V lost 0 bases to trimming and J lost 0 bases; unmatched junction nucleotides: 8. CDR3 size: 16 residues. Germline CDR1 SQVTM, CDR2 ANQGSEA. The CDR3 loop is CSVEDGEGADSYEQYF. CDR3 coding DNA: TGCAGCGTTGAAGATGGTGAGGGGGCCGACTCCTACGAGCAGTACTTC.

This sequence joins TRBV9 and TRBJ2-6; D call uncertain. V was shortened by 4 bases and J by 0 bases, with 11 bases between the two germline ends. CDR1 is SGDLS, CDR2 YYNGEE, per germline. There are 16 residues in the CDR3. CDR3 nucleotides: TGTGCCAGCAGCCCAAAAAGAGGCTCTGGGGCCAACGTCCTGACTTTC. This codes for CASSPKRGSGANVLTF.

The chain joins TRBV7-6 to TRBJ2-2; 11 positions match TRBD2. Germline V gives CDR1 SGHVS, CDR2 FNYEAQ. The CDR3 has 18 residues. V shed 5 bases and J 4 bases; nucleotides not matched to a gene: 12. CDR3 amino acids: CASSIGEGLAEGTGELFF. The CDR3 DNA reads TGTGCCAGCAGCATCGGAGAGGGACTAGCGGAAGGCACCGGGGAGCTGTTTTTT.

V is TRBV7-2 and J is TRBJ2-5; TRBD2 aligns across 8 bases. Germline assignment: CDR1 SGHTA and CDR2 FQGNSA. CDR3 length: 14 residues. The trim removed 5 bases at V and 2 bases at J, leaving 4 bases unmatched. CDR3 amino acids: CASSLTSVQETQYF. The CDR3 DNA sequence: TGTGCCAGCAGCCTGACTAGCGTTCAAGAGACCCAGTACTTC.

A single count supports this clone. The chain couples TRBV6-5 to TRBJ2-7; 11 nucleotides match TRBD2. Germline V gene sequence: CDR1 MNHEY, CDR2 SVGAGI. The CDR3 contains 15 residues. V lost 6 bases, J lost 5 bases, and 9 bases stayed unmatched. Here the CDR3 DNA reads TGTGCCAGCAGACCGGGAAGACTAGCGGGGAACGAGCAGTACTTC. As protein: CASRPGRLAGNEQYF.

The CDR3 sequence: CASSLALGQGAQETQYF. CDR3 DNA sequence: TGTGCCAGCAGCTTAGCGCTTGGACAGGGGGCCCAAGAGACCCAGTACTTC. The J gene is TRBJ2-5, the V gene TRBV7-9; 11 bases line up with TRBD1. V was clipped by 0 bases and J by 1 base; unmatched bases: 4. Germline assignment: CDR1 SEHNR and CDR2 FQNEAQ (reference sequence). The CDR3 has 17 amino acids.

The chain is built from TRBV27 and TRBJ2-5; 14 nucleotides align to TRBD2. The CDR3 extends over 19 amino acids. The J segment lost 5 bases and the V segment lost 5 bases, leaving 16 bases of the junction unmatched. Germline V CDR1 and CDR2: MNHEY, SMNVEV (reference sequence). In DNA form, the CDR3 reads TGTGCCAGCAGTCCCCGAACCGGGACTAGCGGGAGCACGGCGGAGACCCAGTACTTC. Its protein product is CASSPRTGTSGSTAETQYF.

The rearrangement joins TRBV10-3 to TRBJ2-5; no clear D gene. The V end was cut by 0 bases, the J end by 5 bases, with 7 bases between. Germline-derived CDR1 and CDR2 are ENHRY and SYGVKD. This CDR3 comprises 13 residues. CDR3 amino acids: CAISESRVETQYF. CDR3 DNA sequence: TGTGCCATCAGTGAGTCGCGCGTCGAGACCCAGTACTTC.

The chain joins TRBV7-9 to TRBJ2-1; D is perhaps TRBD2 (6 bases). The CDR3 totals 15 residues. V was cut by 2 bases and J by 7 bases, with 15 bases left in between. CDR1 and CDR2 from the germline V gene are SEHNR and FQNEAQ (reference sequence). The CDR3 sequence: CASSLSGLGNNEQFF. The CDR3 DNA reads TGTGCCAGCAGCTTAAGCGGGCTGGGGAATAATGAGCAGTTCTTC.

This chain links TRBV7-3 with TRBJ2-7; D is perhaps TRBD2 (6 bases). Germline V gene lookup returns CDR1 SGHTA and CDR2 FQGTGA. Trimming removed 5 bases at V and 4 bases at J, with 18 bases between. CDR3 length equals 15 residues. CDR3 nucleotide sequence: TGTGCCAGCAGCCCTACTAGCCGAAAAGGGTACGAGCAGTACTTC. It encodes CASSPTSRKGYEQYF.

As concerns this clone: The DNA is left out, because the CDR3 cannot be placed on it with certainty; the CDR3 is given as TCRdb lists it. Here the CDR3 reads CAWSVGTGAMFF. The chain has TRBV30 and TRBJ1-4; the DNA was not used to check the table's D call, TRBD1. From its first to its last residue, the CDR3 has 12 amino acids. Germline assignment: CDR1 GTSNPN and CDR2 SVGIG (reference sequence).